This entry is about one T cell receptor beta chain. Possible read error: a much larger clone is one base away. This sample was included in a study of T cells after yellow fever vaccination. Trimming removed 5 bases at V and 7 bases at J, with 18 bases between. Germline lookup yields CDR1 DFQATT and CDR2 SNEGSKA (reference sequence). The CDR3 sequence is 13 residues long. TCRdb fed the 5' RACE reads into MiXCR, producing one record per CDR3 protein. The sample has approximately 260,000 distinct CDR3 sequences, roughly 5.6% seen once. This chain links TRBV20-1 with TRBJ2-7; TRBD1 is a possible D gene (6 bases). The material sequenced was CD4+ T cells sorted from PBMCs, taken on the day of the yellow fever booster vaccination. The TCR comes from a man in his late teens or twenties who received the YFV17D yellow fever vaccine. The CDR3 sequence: CSACKAGAREQYF. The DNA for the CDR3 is TGCAGTGCTTGTAAGGCAGGGGCGAGGGAGCAGTACTTC.